The 25 T cell receptor beta chains given below trace back to one sample, sequenced in a study of cytomegalovirus exposure and HLA in healthy donors. PCR used 60 Vbeta primers and 13 Jbeta primers. This table comes from immunoSEQ multiplex PCR, and its TCRdb copy is limited to in-frame clones, with some not included. The sample contains around 130,000 clones, around 80% of which appear only once. Sequences were obtained from PBMCs. Receptors were obtained from a man between 50 and 59 years old in good health and CMV-seronegative.

CDR3 nucleotide sequence: TGTGCCAGCAGTCCGTCCGGGACAGGGGGGTACGAGCAGTACTTC. Residues: CASSPSGTGGYEQYF. This chain links TRBV27 with TRBJ2-7, with 11 bases matching TRBD1. This CDR3 contains 15 residues. After removal of 5 bases from V and 4 bases from J, the junction contained 7 bases not matched to a gene. Germline V gene lookup returns CDR1 MNHEY and CDR2 SMNVEV (reference sequence).

V usage is TRBV5-1 and J usage is TRBJ1-5; the match to TRBD1 covers 9 bases. The CDR3 contains 14 residues. The V segment lost 4 bases and the J segment 5 bases; nucleotides outside the gene matches: 4. Germline V gene sequence: CDR1 SGHRS, CDR2 YFSETQ. In DNA form, the CDR3 reads TGCGCCAGCAGCCCGGGACAGGGCGATCAGCCCCAGCATTTT. Its translation: CASSPGQGDQPQHF.

This sequence joins TRBV4-1 and TRBJ2-3, with 9 bases identical to TRBD1. This CDR3 spans 14 amino acids. The germline V gene has CDR1 MGHRA and CDR2 YSYEKL. V lost 4 bases and J lost 5; bases outside the gene matches: 4. CDR3 nucleotide sequence: TGCGCCAGCAGCCCGGGACAGGGTGTAGATACGCAGTATTTT. Amino acid sequence: CASSPGQGVDTQYF.

This clone has only one observation. The chain is built from TRBV7-2 and TRBJ1-5; 7 positions agree with TRBD1. Germline V gives CDR1 SGHTA, CDR2 FQGNSA. Trimming at V came to 5 bases and at J to 2 bases, leaving 6 bases not matched to a gene. This CDR3 has 15 amino acids. The CDR3 sequence: CASSVQGNGNQPQHF. Written as DNA, the CDR3 is TGTGCCAGCAGCGTACAGGGGAATGGCAATCAGCCCCAGCATTTT.

The rearrangement links TRBV2 to TRBJ1-1; a possible D gene is TRBD1 (5 bases). Trimming stripped 7 bases from V and 4 bases from J, with 13 bases between. Germline lookup yields CDR1 SNHLY and CDR2 FYNNEI. This CDR3 is built from 13 residues. The CDR3 DNA sequence: TGTGCCAGCACCAGGCAGGGAGGCACTGAAGCTTTCTTT. It yields the protein CASTRQGGTEAFF.

This chain links TRBV5-6 with TRBJ1-6, with 8 nucleotides matching TRBD1. V shed 1 base and J 7 bases; nucleotides not matched to a gene: 4. Germline CDR1 SGHDT, CDR2 YYEEEE. This CDR3 contains 15 residues. The CDR3 DNA is TGTGCCAGCAGCTTGAACAGGGGGAACAATTCACCCCTCCACTTT. It is translated as CASSLNRGNNSPLHF.

V gene TRBV2 combines with J gene TRBJ2-7; D unclear. The V end was cut by 7 bases, the J end by 4 bases, with 8 bases between. Germline V lookup: CDR1 SNHLY, CDR2 FYNNEI. The CDR3 contains 11 residues. The CDR3 loop is CASTRRYEQYF. CDR3 in DNA: TGTGCCAGCACCAGGCGTTACGAGCAGTACTTC. Full variable domain (missing parts from reference TRBV2 and TRBJ2-7): EPEVTQTPSHQVTQMGQEVILRCVPISNHLYFYWYRQILGQKVEFLVSFYNNEISEKSEIFDDQFSVERPDGSNFTLKIRSTKLEDSAMYFCASTRRYEQYFGPGTRLTVT.

CDR3 in amino acids: CASSQDGLRNQPQHF. In DNA, the CDR3 is TGCGCCAGCAGCCAAGATGGGCTTCGAAATCAGCCCCAGCATTTT. The V gene is TRBV4-1, the J gene TRBJ1-5; no clear D gene. The CDR3 runs 15 residues. Germline V CDR1 and CDR2: MGHRA, YSYEKL. Trimming stripped 0 bases from V and 4 bases from J, with 10 bases between.

This clone was recorded only once. V usage is TRBV5-6 and J usage is TRBJ2-1, with 12 bases identical to TRBD2. The ends lost 0 bases at V and 10 bases at J; junction bases unmatched: 8. This CDR3 is built from 16 residues. Per germline, CDR1 SGHDT and CDR2 YYEEEE. Here the CDR3 DNA reads TGTGCCAGCAGCTTGGGGCTAGCGGGGGGGCCCGGGGAGCAGTTCTTC. Its protein product is CASSLGLAGGPGEQFF. Looking up the rest from reference TRBV5-6 and TRBJ2-1 gives the full variable domain: DAGVTQSPTHLIKTRGQQVTLRCSPKSGHDTVSWYQQALGQGPQFIFQYYEEEERQRGNFPDRFSGHQFPNYSSELNVNALLLGDSALYLCASSLGLAGGPGEQFFGPGTRLTVL.

The chain employs TRBV5-1 and TRBJ1-2, with TRBD1 identical over 8 bases. Germline V lookup: CDR1 SGHRS, CDR2 YFSETQ. This CDR3 region has 15 residues. V shed 5 bases, J shed 5 bases, and the junction held 11 bases outside the gene matches. CDR3: CASRQTQGELYGYTF. The CDR3 DNA sequence: TGCGCCAGCAGACAGACACAGGGGGAACTTTATGGCTACACCTTC. Full variable domain (outside the CDR3, taken from reference TRBV5-1 and TRBJ1-2): KAGVTQTPRYLIKTRGQQVTLSCSPISGHRSVSWYQQTPGQGLQFLFEYFSETQRNKGNFPGRFSGRQFSNSRSEMNVSTLELGDSALYLCASRQTQGELYGYTFGSGTRLTVV.

V and J are TRBV5-6 and TRBJ2-2; no reliable D call. CDR3 length: 12 residues. V was shortened by 6 bases and J by 2 bases, with 5 bases between the two germline ends. Per germline, CDR1 SGHDT and CDR2 YYEEEE. Here the CDR3 reads CASTLNTGELFF. CDR3 sequence (DNA): TGTGCCAGCACCCTAAACACCGGGGAGCTGTTTTTT.

J is TRBJ1-3 and V is TRBV30, with no clear D. From germline, CDR1 is GTSNPN and CDR2 SVGIG (reference sequence). The V end was cut by 2 bases, the J end by 2 bases, with 4 bases between. CDR3 length: 12 residues. CDR3 protein: CAWSPAGNTIYF. For the CDR3, the DNA is TGTGCCTGGAGTCCAGCTGGAAACACCATATATTTT.

This chain uses TRBV6-4 with TRBJ2-6; 7 bases map to TRBD2. The CDR3 consists of 20 residues. Trimming took 1 base from V and 0 from J; bases not matched to a gene: 12. Germline-derived CDR1 and CDR2 are MRHNA and SNTAGT. CDR3 loop: CASSDFGGRGGSSGANVLTF. The CDR3 DNA reads TGTGCCAGCAGTGACTTTGGGGGGAGGGGAGGGAGCTCTGGGGCCAACGTCCTGACTTTC.

The genes are TRBV4-3 and TRBJ2-5, with D perhaps matching TRBD1 (6 bases). Germline CDR1 is LGHNA and CDR2 is YSLEER. The V end lost 4 bases, the J end lost 5 bases, and 14 bases lay between the germline ends. The CDR3 is made up of 14 amino acids. The CDR3 nucleotides read TGCGCCAGCAGCCTCCAGGGGCCGGGGGAGACCCAGTACTTC. This encodes CASSLQGPGETQYF.

This rearrangement joins TRBV18 to TRBJ2-7; the match to TRBD1 covers 7 bases. V gave up 5 bases and J gave up 3 bases; unmatched junction bases: 7. In germline, CDR1 is KGHSH, CDR2 LQKENI. The CDR3 contains 14 residues. CDR3 nucleotides: TGTGCCAGCTCAGCACAGGGGATGAGCTACGAGCAGTACTTC. It translates to CASSAQGMSYEQYF.

The table lists this clone with a count of one. The chain has TRBV19 and TRBJ1-4; 7 positions match TRBD1. The junction had 13 bases not matched to a gene; V was cut back by 9 bases and J by 6 bases. Germline loops: CDR1 LNHDA, CDR2 SQIVND (reference sequence). CDR3 length: 15 amino acids. CDR3 loop: CASGQGDYYDEKLFF. The CDR3 bases are TGTGCCAGCGGGCAGGGGGATTACTATGATGAAAAACTGTTTTTT.

V gene TRBV12-5 combines with J gene TRBJ2-7; a possible D gene is TRBD2 (6 bases). There are 15 residues in the CDR3. The germline V gene encodes CDR1 LGHNT and CDR2 FRNRAP. Trimming removed 2 bases from V and 2 bases from J, with 13 bases in between. CDR3 protein: CASGLPTGVPYEQYF. In DNA, the CDR3 is TGTGCTAGTGGTTTGCCGACGGGGGTTCCCTACGAGCAGTACTTC.

The J gene is TRBJ2-3, the V gene TRBV5-5; D call uncertain. CDR3 size: 16 residues. The germline V and J ends were trimmed by 1 base and 0 bases, with 12 bases remaining between them. Germline V gene lookup returns CDR1 SGHKS and CDR2 YYEKEE (reference sequence). CDR3 sequence: CASSLSPTPSTDTQYF. CDR3 sequence (DNA): TGTGCCAGCAGCTTGAGCCCCACTCCTAGCACAGATACGCAGTATTTT.

This sequence joins TRBV27 and TRBJ1-2; D unclear. The length of the CDR3 is 15 residues. Germline V gene sequence: CDR1 MNHEY, CDR2 SMNVEV (reference sequence). The ends were cut back, 8 bases at V and 3 bases at J, with 19 bases in the middle. The CDR3 protein is CASRTIAGGDYGYTF. CDR3 nucleotide sequence: TGTGCCAGCCGTACAATCGCAGGCGGGGACTATGGCTACACCTTC.

This chain connects TRBV7-9 to TRBJ1-2, with TRBD1 matching 9 bases. V shed 5 bases, J shed 1 base, and the junction held 11 bases outside the gene matches. Germline V CDR1 and CDR2: SEHNR, FQNEAQ (reference sequence). This CDR3 is built from 17 residues. CDR3 in DNA: TGTGCCAGCAGCCCGCCGGCGGGACAGGGCGATAACTATGGCTACACCTTC. Residues: CASSPPAGQGDNYGYTF.

The J gene is TRBJ1-6, the V gene TRBV9; D unresolved. Germline-derived CDR1 and CDR2 are SGDLS and YYNGEE. The CDR3 runs 13 residues. Deletions cut 0 bases from V and 8 bases from J, with 6 bases between. In DNA, the CDR3 is TGTGCCAGCAGCGTAGCTACCCATTCACCCCTCCACTTT. Amino acid sequence: CASSVATHSPLHF. The whole variable domain, filled in from reference TRBV9 and TRBJ1-6, reads DSGVTQTPKHLITATGQRVTLRCSPRSGDLSVYWYQQSLDQGLQFLIQYYNGEERAKGNILERFSAQQFPDLHSELNLSSLELGDSALYFCASSVATHSPLHFGNGTRLTVT.

The gene calls are TRBV11-2 and TRBJ1-6; D not certain. The germline V and J ends were trimmed by 0 bases and 8 bases, with 5 bases remaining between them. The CDR3 totals 13 residues. Germline values: CDR1 SGHAT, CDR2 FQNNGV. As DNA, the CDR3 is TGTGCCAGCAGCTTAGAGGCGGATTCACCCCTCCACTTT. Amino acid sequence: CASSLEADSPLHF.

This clone was seen a handful of times. This chain uses TRBV30 with TRBJ1-3; no firm D call. The CDR3 runs 13 residues. Trimming pared 8 bases from V and 2 bases from J, leaving 13 bases between. The germline V gene has CDR1 GTSNPN and CDR2 SVGIG (reference sequence). The CDR3 DNA reads TGTGCCGCCTCACGGAGCGCTGGAAACACCATATATTTT. Translation gives CAASRSAGNTIYF.

CDR3 coding DNA: TGTGCCATCAGTGAGGGACAATTGAACACTGAAGCTTTCTTT. This gives the protein CAISEGQLNTEAFF. The chain links TRBV10-3 to TRBJ1-1; a weak D match, TRBD1 (5 bases). This CDR3 is 14 amino acids long. Germline CDR1 is ENHRY and CDR2 is SYGVKD. V was shortened by 2 bases and J by 0 bases, with 7 bases between the two germline ends.

This chain connects TRBV25-1 to TRBJ1-6, with D possibly TRBD1 on 6 matching bases. With 3 bases removed from V and 6 bases from J, the gap between germline ends came to 12 bases. Germline CDR1 reads MGHDK; CDR2 reads SYGVNS. The CDR3 extends over 15 amino acids. The CDR3 coding sequence is TGTGCCAGCAGTGAGAGGGACATCCGTAATTCACCCCTCCACTTT. Translated, it gives CASSERDIRNSPLHF.